This paragraph reports one T cell receptor beta chain. This clone has just one count. The target of this receptor is not known. No much larger clone is present one base from it, and per-base qualities are unavailable. The data derive from a study of T cell responses to AZD1222 COVID-19 vaccine (dated by TCRdb to about 2021). About the study as a whole: AZD1222 recipients given second doses at about 4 weeks or at about 12 weeks were pooled, since spike-specific TCR depth and breadth were not found to differ between the two schedules. A total of approximately 230 trial participants underwent TCR sequencing, of whom around 200 received two doses of AZD1222 and around 26 received two doses of the MenACWY control vaccine. Trial participants were enrolled by age into subgroups of 18-55, 56-69 and 70-plus years, and 148, 28 and 57 TCR-sequenced participants, respectively, were included in these subgroups. Summary of the overall study and its limitations: Most participants were white British and females outnumbered males, and the authors suggested that clonal diversity may have been underestimated. A significant rise in spike-specific TCR breadth and depth was observed after two AZD1222 doses relative to day 0 and relative to MenACWY recipients. Conclusions about previously exposed vaccinees are limited, since just five or six AZD1222 recipients were seropositive for SARS-CoV-2 at baseline. The vaccine-associated CD4 TCRs covered the entire spike protein, and the dominant responses fell in regions 160-218 and 743-854. Reportedly, close to half of the unique spike-specific TCRs recognized epitopes lying outside the regions that are mutated in the B.1.351 and B.1.1.7 variants. Because no day 14 peak-response samples were available, the repertoires could be characterized only after the peak T cell response. In the small 56-69-year group, the increase in depth fell short of significance, most likely because of low power.

The time point label here, explained by the study, means: baseline before first vaccination. Vaccinee samples were obtained from the UK trials COV001 and COV002, which included a single-blind randomized controlled phase 2/3 trial of AZD1222 (ChAdOx1 nCoV-19) in healthy adults. For TCRbeta chain sequencing, PBMC samples from trial participants were taken at day 0 and at day 28 after the second dose. The CDR3 regions of human TCRbeta chains were analyzed by immunosequencing. The authors' analysis ran thus. TCRs in the repertoires were matched against a reference library of SARS-CoV-2-specific TCRs that had been generated with the MIRA antigen-specificity platform. Breadth was defined as the fraction of unique TCRs that were SARS-CoV-2-associated, and depth was defined as the fraction of total T cells that were SARS-CoV-2-associated. Each spike-specific TCR was assigned to its reactive spike region and to a CD4 or CD8 class using the MIRA data. Log10-transformed breadth and depth values were compared by one-way ANOVA with Sidak's multiple comparisons tests. In TCRdb, the immuneACCESS table is reduced to in-frame sequences with V and J assigned. These tables do not hold every clone; where another copy was compared, an unresolved V gene accounts for under half, and the others remain unexplained. That table furnishes V, J and clone size, whereas the DNA furnished D and trimming. A total of just over 60,000 clones appear in this sample, around 75% of them only once. About an eighth of the sample is held by the ten biggest clonotypes.

The germline V and J ends show losses of 8 bases and 0 bases respectively, and no gene match explains 6 bases of the junction. The CDR3 holds 14 amino acids from the cysteine to the phenylalanine. CDR3 DNA is the only sequence kept; it has 42 bases, read in frame from the first base. The germline V gene (reference sequence) supplies CDR1 LGHDT and CDR2 YNNKEL. This chain joins TRBV3-1 (or the pseudogene TRBV3-2) to TRBJ2-5; TRBD2 fits 7 bases in the junction. The sample in question was peripheral blood, obtained on day 0 of AZD1222 vaccination. The TCR sequence derives from an adult in good health. The DNA sequence is as follows: TGTGCCAGCGCGCTAGCGGCGAACCAAGAGACCCAGTACTTC. This is translated as CASALAANQETQYF.